This TCR beta chain was sequenced during a study of T cell responses to AZD1222 COVID-19 vaccine. Points from the study as a whole: Donors were chiefly white British, with a greater number of females, and clonal diversity was perhaps underestimated. After two AZD1222 doses, spike-specific TCR breadth and depth rose versus day 0.

With regard to this clone: The target antigen is unknown.

Trimming took 2 bases from V and 2 from J, leaving 12 bases between them. The CDR3 extends over 15 amino acids. Germline assignment: CDR1 SGHTA and CDR2 FQGTGA. Samples with a second dose at about 4 or about 12 weeks were pooled together. The table came from immunoSEQ multiplex PCR; TCRdb's copy has only in-frame clones and leaves some out. The table records 150,000 to 190,000 clones, over 90% of them present only once. This specimen consisted of peripheral blood, obtained 28 days after the second AZD1222 dose. The sequence was collected from an adult who received the AZD1222 COVID-19 vaccine. J is TRBJ2-5 and V is TRBV7-3; no clear D gene. The CDR3 nucleotides are TGTGCCAGCAGCTTATGGCCGGGCGGTCAAGAGACCCAGTACTTC. Translated, it gives CASSLWPGGQETQYF. Filled out from reference TRBV7-3 and TRBJ2-5, the complete variable domain reads GAGVSQTPSNKVTEKGKYVELRCDPISGHTALYWYRQSLGQGPEFLIYFQGTGAADDSGLPNDRFFAVRPEGSVSTLKIQRTERGDSAVYLCASSLWPGGQETQYFGPGTRLLVL.